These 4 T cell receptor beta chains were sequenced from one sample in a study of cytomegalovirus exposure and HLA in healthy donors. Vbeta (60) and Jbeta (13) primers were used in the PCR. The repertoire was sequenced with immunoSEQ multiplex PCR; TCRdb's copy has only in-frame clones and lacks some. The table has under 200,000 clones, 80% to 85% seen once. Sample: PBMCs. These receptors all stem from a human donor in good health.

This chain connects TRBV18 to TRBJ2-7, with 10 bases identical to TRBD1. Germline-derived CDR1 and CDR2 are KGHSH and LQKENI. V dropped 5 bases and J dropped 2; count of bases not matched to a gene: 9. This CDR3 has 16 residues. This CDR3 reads CASSSRDRGGPYEQYF. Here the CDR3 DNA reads TGTGCCAGCTCAAGCCGGGACAGGGGAGGGCCCTACGAGCAGTACTTC.

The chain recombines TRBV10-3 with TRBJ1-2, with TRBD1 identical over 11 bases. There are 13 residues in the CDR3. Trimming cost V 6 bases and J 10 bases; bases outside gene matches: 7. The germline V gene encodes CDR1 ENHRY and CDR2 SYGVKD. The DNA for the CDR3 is TGTGCCATCAGCGGGACAGGGGGTGCCGACTACACCTTC. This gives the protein CAISGTGGADYTF.

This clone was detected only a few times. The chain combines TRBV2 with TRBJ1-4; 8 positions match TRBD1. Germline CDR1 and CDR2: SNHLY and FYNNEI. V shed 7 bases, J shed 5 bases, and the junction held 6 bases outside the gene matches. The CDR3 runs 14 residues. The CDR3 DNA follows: TGTGCCAGCAAGCAGGGACAGGAAAATGAAAAACTGTTTTTT. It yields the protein CASKQGQENEKLFF.

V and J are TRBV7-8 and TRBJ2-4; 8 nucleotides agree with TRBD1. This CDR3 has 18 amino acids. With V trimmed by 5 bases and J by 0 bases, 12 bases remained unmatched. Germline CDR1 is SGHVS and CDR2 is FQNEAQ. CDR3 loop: CASSRTNDRGLAKNIQYF. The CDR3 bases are TGTGCCAGCAGCCGTACAAATGACAGGGGATTAGCCAAAAACATTCAGTACTTC. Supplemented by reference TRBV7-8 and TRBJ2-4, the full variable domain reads GAGVSQSPRYKVAKRGQDVALRCDPISGHVSLFWYQQALGQGPEFLTYFQNEAQLDKSGLPSDRFFAERPEGSVSTLKIQRTQQEDSAVYLCASSRTNDRGLAKNIQYFGAGTRLSVL.